The T cell receptor beta chain described here comes from a study of blood T cell repertoires in COVID-19. As for the study in general: Material from acute and convalescent COVID-19 was sourced from the United States, Italy and Spain.

There are a few counts of this clone. Sequencing used immunoSEQ multiplex PCR; TCRdb keeps in-frame clones, though not all of them. The sample carries approximately 210,000 clones, 80% to 85% recorded once. Patients in Seattle were enrolled during active infection, then followed longitudinally. Germline loops: CDR1 SGHAT, CDR2 FQNNGV. V shed 4 bases and J shed 4 bases, with 10 bases lying between them. This CDR3 spans 13 amino acids. Material: peripheral blood. This TCR derives from an elderly woman with COVID-19, enrolled during active disease. This rearrangement joins TRBV11-2 to TRBJ1-1; D remains ambiguous. CDR3 region: CASSSLGGTEAFF. The DNA for the CDR3 is TGTGCCAGCAGCTCTCTCGGCGGCACTGAAGCTTTCTTT.